This TCR beta chain appears in the sequencing data of a study of breast tumors, draining lymph nodes, adjacent tissues. This clonotype was recorded many times. Its antigen remains unknown. MiXCR, run by TCRdb on the multiplex PCR reads, gives a single entry per CDR3 protein. The data hold 45,000 or so distinct CDR3 sequences, with 20% to 25% observed a single time. Looked up from germline, CDR1 is MNHEY and CDR2 is SMNVEV (reference sequence). This CDR3 spans 13 amino acids. V lost 6 bases and J 3 bases, leaving 12 bases between the germline ends. Study observations and caveats: Findings are consistent with lymph node origin and intratumoral expansion of most tumor T cells.

Sequenced input: breast tumor tissue. The chain couples TRBV27 to TRBJ2-7; D may be TRBD2 (6 bases). This receptor was taken from a female donor with breast cancer. Some clones in this sample may be carry-over from other donors' samples. For the CDR3, the DNA is TGTGCCAGCAGGCCTGCGGGGCTCTACGAGCAGTACTTC. Protein sequence: CASRPAGLYEQYF.